Following are 28 T cell receptor beta chains from one sample sequenced in a study of cytomegalovirus exposure and HLA in healthy donors. Some clones are missing from TCRdb's copy, which holds only in-frame ones; the method was immunoSEQ multiplex PCR. The repertoire includes approximately 120,000 clones, roughly 89% of them detected once, and 1.5% to 2% sits in the top ten. Material for sequencing was PBMCs. Receptors originate from a woman aged 18 to 35 in good health and CMV-seronegative.

The chain employs TRBV30 and TRBJ2-5, with TRBD1 matching over 7 bases. The CDR3 runs 16 residues. Germline assignment: CDR1 GTSNPN and CDR2 SVGIG (reference sequence). With V trimmed by 4 bases and J by 1 base, 12 bases remained unmatched. The CDR3 nucleotides read TGTGCCTGGATGAGGCGCCGACAGGGCCTCCAAGAGACCCAGTACTTC. Translated, it gives CAWMRRRQGLQETQYF.

The rearrangement uses TRBV29-1 and TRBJ2-5, with 11 bases lining up with TRBD2. This CDR3 comprises 13 residues. The V gene's germline CDR1 is SQVTM and CDR2 ANQGSEA. The junction had 3 bases not matched to a gene; V was cut back by 6 bases and J by 3 bases. CDR3 residues: CSVLAGGEETQYF. CDR3 coding DNA: TGCAGCGTCCTAGCGGGGGGTGAAGAGACCCAGTACTTC.

J is TRBJ2-3 and V is TRBV7-3; TRBD1 agrees at 9 bases. The V gene end was trimmed by 5 bases and the J gene end by 9 bases; junction bases not matched to a gene: 6. CDR3 size: 13 residues. Looked up from germline, CDR1 is SGHTA and CDR2 is FQGTGA. The CDR3 DNA is TGTGCCAGCAGCCAGCCGGGACAGGGCACGCAGTATTTT. Translating it yields CASSQPGQGTQYF.

The V gene is TRBV6-6, the J gene TRBJ1-4, with 10 bases fitting TRBD1. The germline CDR1 and CDR2 sequences are MNHNY and SVGAGI (reference sequence). The CDR3 runs 14 residues. The V segment lost 4 bases and the J segment 5 bases; nucleotides outside the gene matches: 1. This CDR3 is CASSSDRGNEKLFF. The DNA for the CDR3 is TGTGCCAGCAGTTCGGACAGGGGGAATGAAAAACTGTTTTTT.

The J gene is TRBJ2-1, the V gene TRBV19; 11 bases are a match to TRBD2. The germline gives CDR1 LNHDA, CDR2 SQIVND (reference sequence). CDR3 length equals 15 residues. Trimming cost V 5 bases and J 10 bases; bases outside gene matches: 10. In nucleotides, the CDR3 is TGTGCCAGTAGTTCCTCCCTAGCGGGGGGCACAGAGCAGTTCTTC. Its protein is CASSSSLAGGTEQFF. The whole variable domain, remainder taken from reference TRBV19 and TRBJ2-1, is DGGITQSPKYLFRKEGQNVTLSCEQNLNHDAMYWYRQDPGQGLRLIYYSQIVNDFQKGDIAEGYSVSREKKESFPLTVTSAQKNPTAFYLCASSSSLAGGTEQFFGPGTRLTVL.

The rearrangement uses TRBV27 and TRBJ1-5, with 7 bases aligning to TRBD1. V gave up 4 bases and J gave up 2 bases; unmatched junction bases: 5. Germline V lookup: CDR1 MNHEY, CDR2 SMNVEV (reference sequence). This CDR3 region has 15 residues. As DNA, the CDR3 is TGTGCCAGCAGTTACAGGACAGGTGGCAATCAGCCCCAGCATTTT. Amino acid sequence: CASSYRTGGNQPQHF.

The chain couples TRBV7-9 to TRBJ1-2; possibly TRBD1 for D (6 bases). V was cut by 5 bases and J by 6 bases, with 22 bases left in between. CDR3 size: 16 residues. The V gene's germline CDR1 is SEHNR and CDR2 FQNEAQ (reference sequence). CDR3 sequence reads: CASSKKDRPPDDGYTF. DNA for the CDR3: TGTGCCAGCAGCAAAAAGGACAGACCCCCCGACGATGGCTACACCTTC. The variable domain in full, completed from reference TRBV7-9 and TRBJ1-2, reads DTGVSQNPRHKITKRGQNVTFRCDPISEHNRLYWYRQTLGQGPEFLTYFQNEAQLEKSRLLSDRFSAERPKGSFSTLEIQRTEQGDSAMYLCASSKKDRPPDDGYTFGSGTRLTVV.

V is TRBV6-5 and J is TRBJ2-7, with TRBD1 as a possible D gene (6 bases). Germline CDR1 MNHEY, CDR2 SVGAGI. The CDR3 loop spans 11 amino acids. V shed 6 bases and J shed 7 bases, with 10 bases lying between them. CDR3 residues: CASRHGTEQYF. The CDR3 coding sequence is TGTGCCAGCAGACACGGGACAGAGCAGTACTTC.

CDR3 in amino acids: CASGWRYEQYF. The CDR3, as DNA: TGTGCCTCCGGGTGGCGCTACGAGCAGTACTTC. The chain combines TRBV30 with TRBJ2-7; no definite D call. CDR3 size: 11 residues. CDR1 and CDR2 (germline): GTSNPN, SVGIG (reference sequence). Trimming took off 7 bases at V and 3 bases at J, with 10 bases between the two ends.

The chain carries TRBV5-8 and TRBJ2-3; TRBD2 agrees at 10 bases. Trimming took 2 bases from V and 4 from J; bases not matched to a gene: 4. Germline CDR1 SGHTS, CDR2 YDEGEE. This CDR3 has 15 amino acids. The CDR3 sequence: CASSFGTSESDTQYF. The CDR3 nucleotides are TGTGCCAGCAGCTTCGGGACTAGCGAGTCAGATACGCAGTATTTT.

This clone was detected only a few times. V usage is TRBV5-6 and J usage is TRBJ1-6, with D tentatively TRBD1 (6 bases). The V end was cut by 3 bases, the J end by 0 bases, with 13 bases between. In germline, CDR1 is SGHDT, CDR2 YYEEEE. The CDR3 contains 17 residues. The CDR3 here is CASSSKRQVSYNSPLHF. The CDR3 DNA reads TGTGCCAGCAGCTCTAAACGACAGGTCTCCTATAATTCACCCCTCCACTTT.

The table lists this clone with a count of one. The chain employs TRBV28 and TRBJ2-1, with D maybe TRBD2 (6 bases). Germline-derived CDR1 and CDR2 are MDHEN and SYDVKM. Trimming took 6 bases from V and 6 from J, leaving 15 bases between them. The CDR3 sequence is 14 residues long. The CDR3 region has the DNA TGTGCCAGCAGAAGTGGAGGGTACATCAATGAGCAGTTCTTC. Residues: CASRSGGYINEQFF.

This chain connects TRBV7-9 to TRBJ2-3; D remains unclear. V was shortened by 0 bases and J by 6 bases, with 10 bases between the two germline ends. CDR3 length: 14 amino acids. Germline CDR1 SEHNR, CDR2 FQNEAQ (reference sequence). The CDR3: CASSLAAGVDTQYF. The CDR3 bases are TGTGCCAGCAGCTTAGCGGCCGGAGTGGATACGCAGTATTTT.

The chain recombines TRBV4-1 with TRBJ1-2; the D is unclear. Germline V gene lookup returns CDR1 MGHRA and CDR2 YSYEKL. Trimming left V 2 bases short and J 1 base short, with 14 bases between. The CDR3 covers 16 residues. The CDR3 here is CASSQIIHFYNYGYTF. CDR3 sequence (DNA): TGCGCCAGCAGCCAAATCATTCACTTCTATAACTATGGCTACACCTTC.

The genes are TRBV5-4 and TRBJ2-7; weak D call: TRBD1 (5 bases). The CDR3 sequence is 13 residues long. CDR1 and CDR2 (germline): SGHNT, YYREEE (reference sequence). V gave up 2 bases and J gave up 3 bases, with 9 bases separating them. CDR3 protein: CASSLGENYEQYF. CDR3 DNA: TGTGCCAGCAGCTTAGGGGAAAACTACGAGCAGTACTTC.

The V and J genes are TRBV29-1 and TRBJ2-3; no firm D call. This CDR3 spans 14 amino acids. Germline values: CDR1 SQVTM, CDR2 ANQGSEA. The V and J ends lost 0 bases and 2 bases respectively, with 9 bases between them. DNA for the CDR3: TGCAGCGTTGAAGATAGAACTTTCACAGATACGCAGTATTTT. As protein: CSVEDRTFTDTQYF.

This clone showed up just once. V is TRBV28 and J is TRBJ1-2; 9 bases are a match to TRBD1. The CDR3 is made up of 16 amino acids. Germline CDR1 and CDR2: MDHEN and SYDVKM. Trimming cost V 5 bases and J 4 bases; bases outside gene matches: 11. CDR3 nucleotides: TGTGCCAGCAGTCAACCTGGACAGGGGAGTTCCTATGGCTACACCTTC. It translates to CASSQPGQGSSYGYTF.

The chain employs TRBV29-1 and TRBJ2-1; D possibly corresponds to TRBD1 (5 bases). CDR1 is SQVTM and CDR2 is ANQGSEA in the germline V gene. The CDR3 has 17 residues. The V end was cut by 6 bases, the J end by 0 bases, with 21 bases between. CDR3 nucleotide sequence: TGCAGCGTGGAGTCCAGCCTCAGGGATTACTCCTACAATGAGCAGTTCTTC. Its protein is CSVESSLRDYSYNEQFF.

This rearrangement joins TRBV4-1 to TRBJ2-7; 7 bases match TRBD2. The V gene end was trimmed by 0 bases and the J gene end by 2 bases; junction bases not matched to a gene: 7. There are 16 residues in the CDR3. Germline-derived CDR1 and CDR2 are MGHRA and YSYEKL. The CDR3 DNA follows: TGCGCCAGCAGCCAAGATCTTAGGACTAGTCCCTACGAGCAGTACTTC. Translating it yields CASSQDLRTSPYEQYF.

The rearrangement links TRBV28 to TRBJ1-2, with 9 nucleotides matching TRBD1. V shed 6 bases and J 4 bases; nucleotides not matched to a gene: 9. Germline CDR1 MDHEN, CDR2 SYDVKM. The CDR3 is made up of 15 amino acids. In DNA, the CDR3 is TGTGCCAGCAGGACACAGGGGGCTGAGGGCTATGGCTACACCTTC. Translating it yields CASRTQGAEGYGYTF.

This clone was seen a few times. The chain carries TRBV5-4 and TRBJ2-5; unclear D gene. CDR3 length: 14 residues. With 2 bases removed from V and 5 bases from J, the gap between germline ends came to 13 bases. CDR1 and CDR2 (germline): SGHNT, YYREEE (reference sequence). For the CDR3, the DNA is TGTGCCAGCAGCTTACGGCTACCCGGGGAGACCCAGTACTTC. It translates to CASSLRLPGETQYF.

The chain joins TRBV6-5 to TRBJ2-3; TRBD2 is a possible D gene (5 bases). This CDR3 region has 14 residues. Trimming took 3 bases from V and 4 from J, leaving 11 bases between them. Germline CDR1 is MNHEY and CDR2 is SVGAGI. Written as DNA, the CDR3 is TGTGCCAGCAGTTATGGAGGAACGTCAGATACGCAGTATTTT. This sequence encodes CASSYGGTSDTQYF.

The count of this clone is one. Within the sample, other DNA sequences also encode this same CDR3. The V gene is TRBV7-9, the J gene TRBJ1-5, with 9 bases fitting TRBD1. Unmatched junction bases numbered 7, after V lost 5 bases and J lost 2 bases. This CDR3 spans 16 amino acids. Germline-derived CDR1 and CDR2 are SEHNR and FQNEAQ (reference sequence). CDR3 residues: CASSRTGGAGNQPQHF. The CDR3 nucleotides are TGTGCCAGCAGCAGAACAGGGGGCGCGGGCAATCAGCCCCAGCATTTT.

This clone was counted only a few times. This chain links TRBV4-2 with TRBJ1-1, with 7 bases fitting TRBD1. J gave up 6 bases and V 0 bases, and 7 bases lay outside the gene matches. The V gene's germline CDR1 is LGHNA and CDR2 YNFKEQ. This CDR3 region has 15 residues. CDR3 protein: CASSQEVGGLPEAFF. CDR3 bases: TGTGCCAGCAGCCAAGAGGTAGGGGGCCTGCCTGAAGCTTTCTTT.

The chain recombines TRBV18 with TRBJ2-3; 14 nucleotides match TRBD2. Looked up from germline, CDR1 is KGHSH and CDR2 is LQKENI. The CDR3 is made up of 17 amino acids. V lost 6 bases to trimming and J lost 2 bases; unmatched junction nucleotides: 7. CDR3 DNA: TGTGCCAGCTCCCTGGGACTAGCGGGAGTAGCCACAGATACGCAGTATTTT. Its protein is CASSLGLAGVATDTQYF.

The CDR3 nucleotides read TGTGCCAGCAGCCGTGGGACAGGGTTAACCTACGAGCAGTACTTC. This sequence encodes CASSRGTGLTYEQYF. The chain joins TRBV5-5 to TRBJ2-7, with TRBD1 matching 9 bases. Germline V CDR1 and CDR2: SGHKS, YYEKEE (reference sequence). The CDR3 extends over 15 amino acids. Trimming cost V 4 bases and J 2 bases; bases outside gene matches: 7.

This chain links TRBV19 with TRBJ1-2; D gene unclear. The CDR3 contains 13 residues. V lost 6 bases, J lost 8 bases, and 16 bases lay in between. Germline values: CDR1 LNHDA, CDR2 SQIVND (reference sequence). The CDR3, as DNA: TGTGCCAGTAGCGAAGTACATGGTTGGGGCTACACCTTC. Amino acids: CASSEVHGWGYTF.

This clone was recorded once. This chain joins TRBV6-1 and TRBJ2-2; possible D gene TRBD2, 5 bases. CDR3 length: 16 amino acids. Germline lookup yields CDR1 MNHNS and CDR2 SASEGT. Trimming took off 2 bases at V and 6 bases at J, with 16 bases between the two ends. The CDR3 coding sequence is TGTGCCAGCAGTGAAAGGACTCCTGCGTCTCCCGGGGAGCTGTTTTTT. Encoded protein: CASSERTPASPGELFF.